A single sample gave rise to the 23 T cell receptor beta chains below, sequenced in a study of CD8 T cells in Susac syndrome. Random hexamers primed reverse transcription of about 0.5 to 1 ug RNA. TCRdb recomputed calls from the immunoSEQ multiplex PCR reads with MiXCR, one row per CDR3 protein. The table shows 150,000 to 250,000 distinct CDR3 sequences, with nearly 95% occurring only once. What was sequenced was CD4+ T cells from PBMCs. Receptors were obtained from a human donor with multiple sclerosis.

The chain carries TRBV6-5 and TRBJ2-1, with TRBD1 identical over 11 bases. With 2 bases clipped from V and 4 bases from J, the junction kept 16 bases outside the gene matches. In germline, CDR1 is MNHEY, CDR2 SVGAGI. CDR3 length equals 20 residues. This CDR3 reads CASSYRDRGMKRGNYNEQFF. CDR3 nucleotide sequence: TGTGCCAGCAGTTACAGGGACAGGGGGATGAAGCGGGGCAATTACAATGAGCAGTTCTTC.

The CDR3 sequence: CSARAGQGAYEQYF. CDR3 bases: TGCAGTGCTAGAGCTGGGCAGGGGGCCTACGAGCAGTACTTC. V gene TRBV20-1 combines with J gene TRBJ2-7; 7 bases are a match to TRBD1. The V gene's germline CDR1 is DFQATT and CDR2 SNEGSKA (reference sequence). The CDR3 totals 14 residues. V lost 1 base, J lost 2 bases, and 5 bases stayed unmatched.

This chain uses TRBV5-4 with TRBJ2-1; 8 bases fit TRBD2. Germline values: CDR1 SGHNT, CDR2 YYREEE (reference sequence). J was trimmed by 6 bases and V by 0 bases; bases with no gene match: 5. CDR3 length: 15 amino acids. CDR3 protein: CASSLAGGPTNEQFF. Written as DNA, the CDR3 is TGTGCCAGCAGCTTGGCGGGAGGGCCAACCAATGAGCAGTTCTTC.

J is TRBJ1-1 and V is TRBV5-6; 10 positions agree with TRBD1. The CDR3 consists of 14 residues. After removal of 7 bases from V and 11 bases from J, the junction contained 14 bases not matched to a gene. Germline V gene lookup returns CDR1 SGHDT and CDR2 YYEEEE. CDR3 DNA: TGTGCCAGCCAGTCCGGGACAGGGGTATTCCGCGCTTTCTTT. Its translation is CASQSGTGVFRAFF.

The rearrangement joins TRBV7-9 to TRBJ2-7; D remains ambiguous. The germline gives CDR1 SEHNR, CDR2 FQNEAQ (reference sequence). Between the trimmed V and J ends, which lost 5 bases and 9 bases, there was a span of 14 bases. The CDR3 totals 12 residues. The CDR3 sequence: CASSLEDRRQYF. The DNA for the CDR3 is TGTGCCAGCAGCCTCGAAGATCGTAGGCAGTACTTC.

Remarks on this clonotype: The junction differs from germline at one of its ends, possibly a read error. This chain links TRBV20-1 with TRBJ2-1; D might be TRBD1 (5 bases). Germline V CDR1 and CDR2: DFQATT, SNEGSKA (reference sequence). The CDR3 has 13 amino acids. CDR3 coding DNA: TGCAGTTCTAGTACGGACACTTACAATGAGCAGTTCTTC. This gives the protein CSSSTDTYNEQFF.

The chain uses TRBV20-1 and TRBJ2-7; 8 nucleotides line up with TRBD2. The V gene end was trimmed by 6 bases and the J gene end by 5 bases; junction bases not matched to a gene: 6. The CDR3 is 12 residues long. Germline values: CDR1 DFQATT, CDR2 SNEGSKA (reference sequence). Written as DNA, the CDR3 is TGCAGTGCGAGCGGCGGGGGGCACGAGCAGTACTTC. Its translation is CSASGGGHEQYF.

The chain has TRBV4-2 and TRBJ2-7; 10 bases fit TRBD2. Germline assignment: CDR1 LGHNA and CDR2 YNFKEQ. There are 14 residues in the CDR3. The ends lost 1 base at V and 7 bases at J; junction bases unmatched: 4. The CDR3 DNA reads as TGTGCCAGCAGCCAAGGACCAGCGGGGGGGGAGCAGTACTTC. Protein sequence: CASSQGPAGGEQYF.

As DNA, the CDR3 is TGTGCCAGCAGCGCAACGGGACTAGCGGGAGGTCGGGTCTACAATGAGCAGTTCTTC. Translating it yields CASSATGLAGGRVYNEQFF. The genes are TRBV7-9 and TRBJ2-1; TRBD2 aligns across 15 bases. This CDR3 region has 19 residues. In germline, CDR1 is SEHNR, CDR2 FQNEAQ (reference sequence). J was trimmed by 3 bases and V by 5 bases; bases with no gene match: 11.

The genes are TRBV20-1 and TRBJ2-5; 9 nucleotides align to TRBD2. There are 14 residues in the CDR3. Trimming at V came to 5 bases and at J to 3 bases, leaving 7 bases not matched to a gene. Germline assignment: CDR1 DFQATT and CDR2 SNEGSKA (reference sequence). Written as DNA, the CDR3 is TGCAGTGCTGCAGGCGCGGGGGGGAAAGAGACCCAGTACTTC. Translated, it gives CSAAGAGGKETQYF.

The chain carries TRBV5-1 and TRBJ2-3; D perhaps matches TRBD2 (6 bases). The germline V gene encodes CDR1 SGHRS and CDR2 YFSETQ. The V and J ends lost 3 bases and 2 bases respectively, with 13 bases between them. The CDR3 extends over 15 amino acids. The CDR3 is CASSWATRTTDTQYF. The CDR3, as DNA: TGCGCCAGCAGCTGGGCGACTAGAACCACAGATACGCAGTATTTT.

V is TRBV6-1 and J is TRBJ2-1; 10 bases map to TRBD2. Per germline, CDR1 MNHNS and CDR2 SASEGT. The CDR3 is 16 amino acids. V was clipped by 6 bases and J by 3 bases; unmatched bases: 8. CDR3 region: CASRALLAGYYNEQFF. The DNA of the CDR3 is TGTGCCAGCAGGGCGTTACTAGCGGGGTACTACAATGAGCAGTTCTTC.

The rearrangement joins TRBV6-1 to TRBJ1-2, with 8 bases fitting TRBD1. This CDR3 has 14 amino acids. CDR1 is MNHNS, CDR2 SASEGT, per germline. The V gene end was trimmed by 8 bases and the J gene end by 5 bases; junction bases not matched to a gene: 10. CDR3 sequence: CASGGDRYSYGYTF. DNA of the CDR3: TGTGCCAGCGGGGGGGACAGGTACTCTTATGGCTACACCTTC.

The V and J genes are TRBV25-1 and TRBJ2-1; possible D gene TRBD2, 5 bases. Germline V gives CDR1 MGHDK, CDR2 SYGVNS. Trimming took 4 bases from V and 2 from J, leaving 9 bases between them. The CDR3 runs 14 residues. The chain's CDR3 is CASSVGETYNEQFF. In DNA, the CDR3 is TGTGCCAGCAGTGTCGGGGAAACCTACAATGAGCAGTTCTTC.

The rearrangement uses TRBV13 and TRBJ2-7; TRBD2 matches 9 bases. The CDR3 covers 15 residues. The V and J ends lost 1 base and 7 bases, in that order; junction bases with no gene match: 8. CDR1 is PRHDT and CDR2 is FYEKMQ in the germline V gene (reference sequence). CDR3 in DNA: TGTGCCAGCAGCTTAGTTGGCGGGAGGGCCGGTGAGCAGTACTTC. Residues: CASSLVGGRAGEQYF.

The DNA for the CDR3 is TGTGCCAGCAGTTTAAGAGGAACCGCAGCTTTCTTT. Its protein is CASSLRGTAAFF. The V and J genes are TRBV12-3 or TRBV12-4 and TRBJ1-1; D gene unclear. The V and J ends lost 2 bases and 10 bases respectively, with 11 bases between them. This CDR3 has 12 residues.

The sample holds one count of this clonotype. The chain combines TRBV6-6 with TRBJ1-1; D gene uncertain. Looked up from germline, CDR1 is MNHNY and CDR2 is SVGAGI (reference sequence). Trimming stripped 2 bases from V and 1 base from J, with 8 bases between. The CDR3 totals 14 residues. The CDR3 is CASSYGQANTEAFF. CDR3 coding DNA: TGTGCCAGCAGTTACGGGCAGGCGAACACTGAAGCTTTCTTT.

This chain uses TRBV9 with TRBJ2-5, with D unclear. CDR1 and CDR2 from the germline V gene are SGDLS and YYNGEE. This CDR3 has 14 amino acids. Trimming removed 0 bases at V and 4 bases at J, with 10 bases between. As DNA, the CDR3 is TGTGCCAGCAGCGTAGGTTGGGCAGTAGAGACCCAGTACTTC. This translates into CASSVGWAVETQYF.

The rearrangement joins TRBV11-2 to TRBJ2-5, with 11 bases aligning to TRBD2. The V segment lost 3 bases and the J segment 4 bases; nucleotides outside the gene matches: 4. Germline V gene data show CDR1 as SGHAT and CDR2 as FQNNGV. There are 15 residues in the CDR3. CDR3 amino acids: CASSFTGTSGETQYF. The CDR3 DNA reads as TGTGCCAGCAGCTTTACCGGGACTAGCGGAGAGACCCAGTACTTC. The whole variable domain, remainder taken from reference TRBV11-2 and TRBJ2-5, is EAGVAQSPRYKIIEKRQSVAFWCNPISGHATLYWYQQILGQGPKLLIQFQNNGVVDDSQLPKDRFSAERLKGVDSTLKIQPAKLEDSAVYLCASSFTGTSGETQYFGPGTRLLVL.

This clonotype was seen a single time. The DNA for the CDR3 is TGTGCCAGCAGCCACGGTGCGGACGGGCTCCCCAATGAGCAGTTCTTC. Encoded protein: CASSHGADGLPNEQFF. This sequence joins TRBV11-3 and TRBJ2-1; D gene uncertain. The CDR3 spans 16 residues. From germline, CDR1 is SGHNT and CDR2 YENEEA. V lost 5 bases and J lost 6, with 20 bases in between.

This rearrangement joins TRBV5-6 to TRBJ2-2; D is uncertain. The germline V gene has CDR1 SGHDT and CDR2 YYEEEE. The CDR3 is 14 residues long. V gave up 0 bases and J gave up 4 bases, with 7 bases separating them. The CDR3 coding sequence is TGTGCCAGCAGCTTGGTCTCAACCACCGGGGAGCTGTTTTTT. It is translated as CASSLVSTTGELFF.

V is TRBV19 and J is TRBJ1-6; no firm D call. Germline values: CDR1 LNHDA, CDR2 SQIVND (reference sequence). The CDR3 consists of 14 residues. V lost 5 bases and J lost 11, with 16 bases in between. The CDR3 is CASSGLLKEAPLHF. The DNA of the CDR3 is TGTGCCAGTAGTGGCCTACTTAAAGAGGCACCCCTCCACTTT.

The CDR3 bases are TGTGCCAGTGGGACTAGCGGGAGGGCGGAGCAGTTCTTC. Residues: CASGTSGRAEQFF. The chain is built from TRBV19 and TRBJ2-1, with TRBD2 matching over 16 bases. The CDR3 extends over 13 amino acids. Germline V CDR1 and CDR2: LNHDA, SQIVND (reference sequence). After removal of 8 bases from V and 10 bases from J, the junction contained 2 bases not matched to a gene.